Listed below are T cell receptor beta chains from one sample, sequenced in a study of blood T cell repertoires in COVID-19. The protocol was immunoSEQ multiplex PCR, while the TCRdb copy is restricted to in-frame clones and leaves out a portion. The sample lists more than 300,000 clones, 89% occurring once. Sequences were obtained from PBMCs or T cells enriched from blood (not recorded which). Receptors were obtained from a young woman who had recovered from COVID-19. Each CDR3 is given with its conserved first and last residue. A D gene is named only where the DNA matches it firmly. Some rows mark clone size as missing; the rest say once, few, many or name a class of expanded clone.

abundance	d_gene	j_gene	v_gene	CDR3aa	CDR3nt
once	NA	TRBJ1-3	TRBV5-1	CASSLNVAPFSGNTIYF	TGCGCCAGCAGCTTGAACGTGGCCCCGTTCTCTGGAAACACCATATATTTT
NA	TRBD1	TRBJ1-5	TRBV6-2/TRBV6-3	CASSYAIPGTGGYQPQHF	TGTGCCAGCAGTTACGCAATTCCCGGGACAGGGGGCTATCAGCCCCAGCATTTT
NA	NA	TRBJ1-1	TRBV23-1	CASPQTGTEAFF	TGCGCCAGCCCCCAAACGGGGACTGAAGCTTTCTTT
few	TRBD2	TRBJ2-1	TRBV16	CASSQGAGDFDNEQFF	TGTGCCAGCAGCCAAGGGGCGGGGGACTTTGACAATGAGCAGTTCTTC
NA	NA	TRBJ1-5	TRBV28	CASRRGGFGNQPQHF	TGTGCCAGCCGCCGTGGAGGGTTTGGGAATCAGCCCCAGCATTTT
NA	NA	TRBJ2-2	TRBV5-1	CASTDLNTGELFF	TGCGCCAGCACGGACTTAAACACCGGGGAGCTGTTTTTT
NA	NA	TRBJ2-3	TRBV7-2	CASSLVGRGDTQYF	TGTGCCAGCAGCTTAGTGGGCCGGGGAGATACGCAGTATTTT
NA	TRBD1	TRBJ1-2	TRBV28	CASSPEQGAFYGYTF	TGTGCCAGCAGTCCTGAACAGGGGGCTTTTTATGGCTACACCTTC
NA	NA	TRBJ1-2	TRBV3-1/TRBV3-2	CASSQDRYGYTF	TGTGCCAGCAGCCAAGATCGCTATGGCTACACCTTC
NA	NA	TRBJ2-1	TRBV6-4	CASSDSAAGRHNEQFF	TGTGCCAGCAGTGACTCCGCGGCGGGGCGGCACAATGAGCAGTTCTTC
NA	NA	TRBJ1-2	TRBV4-3	CASSQARGSSYGYTF	TGCGCCAGCAGCCAAGCCAGAGGCAGTTCCTATGGCTACACCTTC
NA	NA	TRBJ2-2	TRBV19	CASSIDRVANTGELFF	TGTGCCAGTAGTATAGATCGGGTAGCGAACACCGGGGAGCTGTTTTTT
NA	NA	TRBJ1-3	TRBV21-1	CASRHPRVGNTIYF	TGTGCCAGCAGACACCCCAGGGTTGGAAACACCATATATTTT
NA	NA	TRBJ1-2	TRBV6-5	CASSKRDSFYGYTF	TGTGCCAGCAGTAAGAGAGACAGTTTCTATGGCTACACCTTC
NA	NA	TRBJ1-1	TRBV6-5	CASSRSWGGGTEAFF	TGTGCCAGCAGCCGTTCTTGGGGCGGGGGCACTGAAGCTTTCTTT
NA	NA	TRBJ2-3	TRBV10-3	CAISVAVNTDTQYF	TGTGCCATCAGCGTAGCGGTGAACACAGATACGCAGTATTTT
NA	TRBD2	TRBJ2-1	TRBV29-1	CSVILLAAYNEQFF	TGCAGCGTTATACTCCTAGCGGCGTACAATGAGCAGTTCTTC
NA	NA	TRBJ2-1	TRBV5-5	CASSPEWGAYNEQFF	TGTGCCAGCAGCCCGGAATGGGGCGCGTACAATGAGCAGTTCTTC
NA	NA	TRBJ2-5	TRBV11-2	CASRFTGMETQYF	TGTGCCAGCAGATTCACAGGGATGGAGACCCAGTACTTC
once	NA	TRBJ1-1	TRBV3-1/TRBV3-2	CASSLSQIPGTEAFF	TGTGCCAGCAGCCTTAGCCAGATTCCCGGAACTGAAGCTTTCTTT
NA	TRBD2	TRBJ2-7	TRBV3-1/TRBV3-2	CASSQPTSGSSYEQYF	TGTGCCAGCAGCCAACCCACTAGCGGTAGCTCCTACGAGCAGTACTTC
once	TRBD2	TRBJ2-5	TRBV7-6	CASSFIAGNQETQYF	TGTGCCAGCAGCTTCATAGCGGGAAACCAAGAGACCCAGTACTTC
NA	NA	TRBJ1-5	TRBV24-1	CATSDLLGPQHF	TGTGCCACCAGTGATCTCCTAGGGCCCCAGCATTTT
NA	NA	TRBJ1-4	TRBV18	CASSYQEGGEKLFF	TGTGCCAGCTCATACCAAGAGGGAGGTGAAAAACTGTTTTTT
NA	TRBD2	TRBJ2-7	TRBV18	CASSPFTQRTSGSYEQYF	TGTGCCAGCTCACCGTTTACACAACGGACTAGCGGGAGCTACGAGCAGTACTTC
NA	TRBD1	TRBJ1-4	TRBV27	CASSGTGTGNEKLFF	TGTGCCAGCAGTGGGACCGGGACAGGGAACGAAAAACTGTTTTTT
NA	NA	TRBJ1-2	TRBV6-5	CASRSGGSNYGYTF	TGTGCCAGCAGGAGTGGGGGGTCTAACTATGGCTACACCTTC
NA	TRBD2	TRBJ2-7	TRBV19	CASSAAGTSGYPYEQYF	TGTGCCAGTAGTGCGGCTGGGACTAGCGGCTACCCCTACGAGCAGTACTTC
once	TRBD1	TRBJ1-2	TRBV10-2	CASSELEGQASFNYGYTF	TGCGCCAGCAGTGAGTTAGAAGGACAGGCCAGTTTTAACTATGGCTACACCTTC
NA	NA	TRBJ2-1	TRBV27	CASTKDRNNEQFF	TGTGCCAGCACCAAGGACAGAAACAATGAGCAGTTCTTC
NA	TRBD1	TRBJ1-2	TRBV5-1	CASSSTGGTVNGYTF	TGCGCCAGCAGCTCAACAGGGGGGACTGTCAATGGCTACACCTTC
NA	NA	TRBJ1-1	TRBV10-1	CASSESGRGPATEAFF	TGCGCCAGCAGTGAGTCGGGGAGGGGACCTGCCACTGAAGCTTTCTTT
NA	TRBD2	TRBJ2-1	TRBV9	CASSARRLAGGPGEQFF	TGTGCCAGCAGCGCAAGGCGACTAGCGGGAGGGCCGGGTGAGCAGTTCTTC
NA	NA	TRBJ1-2	TRBV27	CASSLSPTDGYTF	TGTGCCAGCAGTTTATCCCCGACAGACGGCTACACCTTC
NA	TRBD2	TRBJ2-7	TRBV7-9	CASSKSGRSYEQYF	TGTGCCAGCAGCAAAAGCGGGAGGTCCTACGAGCAGTACTTC
NA	TRBD2	TRBJ2-1	TRBV7-9	CASTSSGRNNEQFF	TGTGCCAGCACATCTAGCGGGAGGAACAATGAGCAGTTCTTC
NA	NA	TRBJ2-7	TRBV13	CASSSSGTQTYEQYF	TGTGCCAGCAGCTCCTCCGGGACACAGACCTACGAGCAGTACTTC
NA	NA	TRBJ2-1	TRBV29-1	CSVGLGGDEQFF	TGCAGCGTTGGCCTCGGAGGCGATGAGCAGTTCTTC
NA	TRBD2	TRBJ2-5	TRBV5-4	CASSSGTSGRAVTRETQYF	TGTGCCAGCAGCTCGGGGACTAGCGGGAGGGCCGTTACGCGAGAGACCCAGTACTTC
once	TRBD1	TRBJ2-7	TRBV3-1/TRBV3-2	CASSLGTANYEQYF	TGTGCCAGCAGCTTGGGGACAGCAAACTACGAGCAGTACTTC
NA	TRBD2	TRBJ2-7	TRBV6-5	CASSTSGSSGEQYF	TGTGCCAGCAGTACTAGCGGGAGTTCGGGCGAGCAGTACTTC
NA	TRBD2	TRBJ2-1	TRBV27	CATIRGGRNEQFF	TGTGCCACCATCCGGGGGGGTCGCAATGAGCAGTTCTTC
NA	NA	TRBJ2-3	TRBV6-5	CASRPQVLDTQYF	TGTGCCAGCAGGCCCCAGGTCCTAGATACGCAGTATTTT
NA	TRBD1	TRBJ1-2	TRBV4-1	CASSQEPGQGAQGYTF	TGCGCCAGCAGCCAAGAACCGGGACAGGGGGCTCAAGGCTACACCTTC
NA	TRBD1	TRBJ1-4	TRBV5-1	CASSSTGATNEKLFF	TGCGCCAGCAGCTCGACAGGGGCAACTAATGAAAAACTGTTTTTT
NA	NA	TRBJ1-5	TRBV6-5	CASSQRQESNQPQHF	TGTGCCAGCAGTCAAAGACAGGAGTCTAATCAGCCCCAGCATTTT
NA	NA	TRBJ1-1	TRBV4-1	CASSQPDSLSPVNTEAFF	TGCGCCAGCAGCCAACCAGACAGCCTATCCCCGGTGAACACTGAAGCTTTCTTT
NA	TRBD1	TRBJ2-1	TRBV10-3	CAISQAATGLNEQFF	TGTGCCATCAGTCAAGCAGCGACAGGGCTAAATGAGCAGTTCTTC
NA	TRBD2	TRBJ2-7	TRBV7-6	CASSLGTSGSNNEQYF	TGTGCCAGCAGCTTAGGGACTAGCGGGAGTAACAACGAGCAGTACTTC
NA	TRBD1	TRBJ2-7	TRBV19	CASSRRTGSPYEQYF	TGTGCCAGTAGTAGACGGACAGGGAGCCCCTACGAGCAGTACTTC
NA	TRBD1	TRBJ1-2	TRBV5-8	CASSRQGRYYGYTF	TGTGCCAGCAGCCGACAGGGGAGGTACTATGGCTACACCTTC
NA	TRBD1	TRBJ1-1	TRBV18	CASSPPTGMDTEAFF	TGTGCCAGCTCACCACCGACAGGGATGGACACTGAAGCTTTCTTT
NA	TRBD1	TRBJ1-1	TRBV27	CASSASTGLGAEAFF	TGTGCCAGCAGTGCCTCGACAGGGTTGGGGGCTGAAGCTTTCTTT